This TCR beta chain was recorded in a study of T cell responses to AZD1222 COVID-19 vaccine. Study outcomes and limitations: Reportedly, nearly half the spike-specific TCRs target unmutated variant regions. All repertoire sampling was performed exclusively after the peak T cell response.

The V gene lost 5 bases and the J gene lost 5 bases, with 16 bases spanning the gap. The CDR3 length is 16 residues. Per germline, CDR1 LNHDA and CDR2 SQIVND (reference sequence). Pooled together were second doses at about 4 or about 12 weeks. Repertoires were generated with immunoSEQ multiplex PCR, while TCRdb's copy carries only in-frame clones and drops some. The data show roughly 180,000 clones, approximately 93% seen once. For this clone: Antigen unknown.

Sequencing was performed on peripheral blood, taken 28 days after the second AZD1222 dose. This clonotype originated in an adult who received the AZD1222 COVID-19 vaccine. The chain combines TRBV19 with TRBJ1-6; D perhaps matches TRBD1 (6 bases). The DNA of the CDR3 is TGTGCCAGTAGTGAGAACAGGGCCGTAGATAATTCACCCCTCCACTTT. This codes for CASSENRAVDNSPLHF.